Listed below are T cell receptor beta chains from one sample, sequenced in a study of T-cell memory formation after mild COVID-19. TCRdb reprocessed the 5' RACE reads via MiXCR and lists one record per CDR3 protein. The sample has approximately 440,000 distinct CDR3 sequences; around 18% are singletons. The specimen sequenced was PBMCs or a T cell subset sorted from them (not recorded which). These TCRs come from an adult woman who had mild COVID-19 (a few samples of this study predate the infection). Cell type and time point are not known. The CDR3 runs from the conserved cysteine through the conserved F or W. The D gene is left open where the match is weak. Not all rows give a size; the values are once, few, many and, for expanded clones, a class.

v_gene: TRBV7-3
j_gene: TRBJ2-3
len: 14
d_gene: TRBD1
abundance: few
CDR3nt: TGTGCCAGCAGCCTACAGGGGAGCGCAGATACGCAGTATTTT
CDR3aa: CASSLQGSADTQYF

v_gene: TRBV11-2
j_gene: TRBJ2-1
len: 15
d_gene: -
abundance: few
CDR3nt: TGTGCCAGCAGCTTATATCCGGGGGTGGGCGATGAGCAGTTCTTC
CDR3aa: CASSLYPGVGDEQFF

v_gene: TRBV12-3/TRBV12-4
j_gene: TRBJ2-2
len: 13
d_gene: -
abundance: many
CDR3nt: TGTGCCAGCAGTTGGGCAAACACCGGGGAGCTGTTTTTT
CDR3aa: CASSWANTGELFF

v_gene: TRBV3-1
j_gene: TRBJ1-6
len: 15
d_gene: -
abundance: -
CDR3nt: TGTGCCAGCAGCCCCCCCGCAGCTTCCTATTCACCCCTCCACTTT
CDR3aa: CASSPPAASYSPLHF

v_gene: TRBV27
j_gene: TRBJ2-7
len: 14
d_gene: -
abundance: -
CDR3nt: TGTGCCAGCAGTATGACTTCAAGCTCCTACGAGCAGTACTTC
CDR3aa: CASSMTSSSYEQYF

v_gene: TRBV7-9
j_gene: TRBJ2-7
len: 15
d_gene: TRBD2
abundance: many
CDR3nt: TGTGCCAGCAGCTTAGGGACTAGCGGGATCTACGAGCAGTACTTC
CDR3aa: CASSLGTSGIYEQYF

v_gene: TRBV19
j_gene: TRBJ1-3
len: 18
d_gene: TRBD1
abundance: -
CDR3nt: TGTGCCGGTGAGGCCCGGGACAGGGGGCACACCTCTGGAAACACCATATATTTT
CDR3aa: CAGEARDRGHTSGNTIYF

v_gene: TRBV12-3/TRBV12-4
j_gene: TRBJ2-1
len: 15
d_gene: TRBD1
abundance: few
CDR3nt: TGTGCCAGCAGTGATCCCCAACAGGGGTGGTATGAGCAGTTCTTC
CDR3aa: CASSDPQQGWYEQFF

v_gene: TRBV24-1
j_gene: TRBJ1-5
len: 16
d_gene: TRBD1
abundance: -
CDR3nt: TGTGCCACCAGTGATTCATGGGACAGCTCAAATCAGCCCCAGCATTTT
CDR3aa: CATSDSWDSSNQPQHF

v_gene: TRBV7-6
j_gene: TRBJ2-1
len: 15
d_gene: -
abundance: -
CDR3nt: TGTGCCAGCAGCTTTGCACAGCACGAAGACAATGAGCAGTTCTTC
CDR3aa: CASSFAQHEDNEQFF

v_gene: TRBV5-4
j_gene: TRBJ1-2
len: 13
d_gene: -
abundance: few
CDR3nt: TGTGCCAGCAGGGGACGGAGCCCCTATGGCTACACCTTC
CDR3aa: CASRGRSPYGYTF

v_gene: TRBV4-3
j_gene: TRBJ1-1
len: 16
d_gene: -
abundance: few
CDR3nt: TGCGCCAGCAGCCAAGTGGGGCAGGGAGGTAACACTGAAGCTTTCTTT
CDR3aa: CASSQVGQGGNTEAFF

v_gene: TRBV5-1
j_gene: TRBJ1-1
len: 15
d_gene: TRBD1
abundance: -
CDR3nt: TGCGCCAGCAGCCCCATGGGGACAGGGAACACTGAAGCTTTCTTT
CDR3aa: CASSPMGTGNTEAFF

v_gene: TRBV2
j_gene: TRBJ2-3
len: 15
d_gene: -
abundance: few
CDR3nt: TGTGCCAGCAGTCCCGAGTCCGGTGACACAGATACGCAGTATTTT
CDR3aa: CASSPESGDTDTQYF